The 8 T cell receptor beta chains in this list originate from one sample, sequenced in a study of early T cells in non-severe SARS-CoV-2 infection. TCRdb processed the 5' RACE reads anew with MiXCR; each CDR3 protein has one entry. The sample contains around 67,000 distinct CDR3 sequences, about an eighth of which appear only once. The specimen comprised whole blood, sampled at baseline. The source of these receptors is an adult who was a healthcare worker with PCR-confirmed SARS-CoV-2 infection or an uninfected control (not recorded which).

CDR3: CASSPNELGLFF. In DNA form, the CDR3 reads TGTGCCAGCTCACCAAATGAACTAGGTCTATTCTTC. The chain employs TRBV18 and TRBJ2-1; tentative D call: TRBD2 (5 bases). Germline V gene lookup returns CDR1 KGHSH and CDR2 LQKENI. V was shortened by 2 bases and J by 16 bases, with 15 bases between the two germline ends. The CDR3 is 12 residues long.

This clonotype was recorded a few times. The chain joins TRBV7-2 to TRBJ1-6; perhaps TRBD1 as D (6 bases). The V and J ends lost 2 bases and 7 bases respectively, with 12 bases between them. The CDR3 sequence is 15 residues long. From germline, CDR1 is SGHTA and CDR2 FQGNSA. Here the CDR3 DNA reads TGTGCCAGCAGCTTAAACGGCCAGGGGAATTCACCCCTCCACTTT. Encoded protein: CASSLNGQGNSPLHF.

This clonotype was detected ten times or more. The chain couples TRBV5-5 to TRBJ2-7; the match to TRBD2 covers 9 bases. This CDR3 comprises 14 residues. The J segment lost 6 bases and the V segment lost 2 bases, leaving 6 bases of the junction unmatched. CDR1 is SGHKS and CDR2 is YYEKEE in the germline V gene (reference sequence). DNA for the CDR3: TGTGCCAGCAGCTTAAGGATAGCGGGGGTCGAGCAGTACTTC. This encodes CASSLRIAGVEQYF.

The sample holds many counts of this clonotype. The chain is built from TRBV4-3 and TRBJ2-3; D gene unclear. The germline gives CDR1 LGHNA, CDR2 YSLEER. V gave up 0 bases and J gave up 8 bases, with 12 bases separating them. This CDR3 region has 14 residues. The CDR3 sequence is CASSQDEFTGTQYF. CDR3 DNA: TGCGCCAGCAGCCAAGATGAGTTTACTGGTACGCAGTATTTT.

The chain carries TRBV12-3 or TRBV12-4 and TRBJ2-5; 8 nucleotides match TRBD2. CDR3 length equals 14 residues. After removal of 1 base from V and 5 bases from J, the junction contained 3 bases not matched to a gene. CDR3 protein: CASSLGRGEETQYF. CDR3 sequence (DNA): TGTGCCAGCAGTTTAGGGCGGGGGGAGGAGACCCAGTACTTC.

The chain uses TRBV5-1 and TRBJ2-3; D remains ambiguous. The CDR3 is 14 amino acids. Germline V gene data show CDR1 as SGHRS and CDR2 as YFSETQ. Deletions cut 0 bases from V and 5 bases from J, with 10 bases between. The CDR3 nucleotides are TGCGCCAGCAGCTTGGGGCAGGTTAAAGATACGCAGTATTTT. Protein product: CASSLGQVKDTQYF.

This chain connects TRBV4-1 to TRBJ2-2; D call uncertain. The germline gives CDR1 MGHRA, CDR2 YSYEKL. The germline V and J ends were trimmed by 1 base and 0 bases, with 12 bases remaining between them. This CDR3 is built from 17 residues. CDR3 amino acids: CASSQVPPRPNTGELFF. The CDR3 DNA sequence: TGCGCCAGCAGCCAAGTACCCCCCCGGCCGAACACCGGGGAGCTGTTTTTT.

The rearrangement uses TRBV24-1 and TRBJ2-5; D call uncertain. Germline loops: CDR1 KGHDR, CDR2 SFDVKD. CDR3 length: 13 residues. Trimming cost V 3 bases and J 3 bases, with 7 bases left between them. DNA for the CDR3: TGTGCCACCAGTGATCCCTCCAAAGAGACCCAGTACTTC. Its translation is CATSDPSKETQYF.